This is a list of T cell receptor beta chains from one sample in a study of blood T cells in healthy people across ages. A single record per CDR3 protein comes from TCRdb applying MiXCR to the 5' RACE reads. The sample lists some 710,000 distinct CDR3 sequences; 22% were seen once. Input material: blood. All receptors come from a man aged 70-80 years in good health. The CDR3 runs from the conserved cysteine through the conserved F or W. The D gene is left open where the match is weak. A row's size may be missing; if present it is once, few, many or a size class.

>TRBV20-1|-|few|TRBJ2-1
CSARGGEIWNEQFF
TGCAGTGCTAGAGGCGGGGAAATTTGGAATGAGCAGTTCTTC
>TRBV11-2|TRBD1|-|TRBJ2-4
CASSLRQGEILAKNIQYF
TGTGCCAGCAGCTTAAGACAGGGGGAAATACTAGCCAAAAACATTCAGTACTTC
>TRBV5-5|TRBD2|-|TRBJ2-2
CASSATSGNTGELFF
TGTGCCAGCAGCGCAACTAGCGGTAACACCGGGGAGCTGTTTTTT
>TRBV6-6|TRBD1|-|TRBJ1-5
CASTPTGSQPQHF
TGTGCCAGCACCCCGACAGGGTCACAGCCCCAGCATTTT
>TRBV7-9|-|-|TRBJ2-2
CASSPWVANTGELFF
TGTGCCAGCAGCCCCTGGGTTGCGAACACCGGGGAGCTGTTTTTT
>TRBV29-1|TRBD1|-|TRBJ2-4
CSVEVGQGDIQYF
TGCAGCGTTGAGGTTGGACAGGGCGACATTCAGTACTTC
>TRBV18|-|few|TRBJ2-7
CASSPKQGAEQYF
TGTGCCAGCTCACCAAAACAAGGCGCCGAGCAGTACTTC
>TRBV12-3/TRBV12-4|-|few|TRBJ1-1
CASSSAGTMNTEAFF
TGTGCCAGCAGTTCTGCGGGGACCATGAACACTGAAGCTTTCTTT
>TRBV7-2|-|-|TRBJ2-5
CASSLVHF
TGTGCCAGCAGCTTAGTACACTTC
>TRBV20-1|TRBD1|few|TRBJ2-3
CSAGTGVGADTQYF
TGCAGTGCGGGGACAGGGGTGGGTGCAGATACGCAGTATTTT
>TRBV5-5|-|-|TRBJ2-5
CASSPRAAQETQYF
TGTGCCAGCAGCCCCCGGGCCGCACAAGAGACCCAGTACTTC
>TRBV7-9|TRBD2|-|TRBJ2-3
CAGSLGGGRRTDTQYF
TGTGCCGGCAGCCTCGGTGGCGGGAGGAGGACAGATACGCAGTATTTT
>TRBV5-1|TRBD1|-|TRBJ1-2
CASSAGQVDGGGYTF
TGCGCCAGCAGCGCCGGACAGGTAGACGGAGGTGGCTACACCTTC
>TRBV6-1|TRBD2|-|TRBJ2-5
CASSSDLAGEQETQYF
TGTGCCAGCAGCTCAGATCTAGCGGGAGAACAAGAGACCCAGTACTTC
>TRBV18|TRBD1|-|TRBJ2-7
CASSPSTGLPYEQYF
TGTGCCAGCTCACCGTCGACAGGGTTACCCTACGAGCAGTACTTC
>TRBV6-5|-|few|TRBJ1-4
CASSPRRGRNEKLFF
TGTGCCAGCAGTCCCCGGAGAGGGCGAAATGAAAAACTGTTTTTT
>TRBV15|TRBD2|-|TRBJ2-1
CATSPQRTSGNNEQFF
TGTGCCACCAGCCCCCAACGGACTAGCGGAAACAATGAGCAGTTCTTC
>TRBV3-1|-|few|TRBJ2-5
CASSQDVGTVQETQYF
TGTGCCAGCAGCCAAGATGTAGGAACAGTTCAAGAGACCCAGTACTTC
>TRBV3-1|-|-|TRBJ2-7
CASSQVSSRSYEQYF
TGTGCCAGCAGCCAAGTTTCTAGTAGGTCCTACGAGCAGTACTTC
>TRBV11-2|-|-|TRBJ2-1
CASSLLTAGSSYNEQFF
TGTGCCAGCAGCTTATTGACGGCCGGGAGCTCCTACAATGAGCAGTTCTTC
>TRBV5-1|-|-|TRBJ2-1
CASSLEGTSSSYNEQFF
TGCGCCAGCAGCTTGGAAGGGACCTCAAGCTCCTACAATGAGCAGTTCTTC
>TRBV6-5|-|once|TRBJ2-1
CASRQEIRYNEQFF
TGTGCCAGCAGACAGGAGATTCGGTACAATGAGCAGTTCTTC
>TRBV28|-|-|TRBJ2-3
CASSSGGGPGTDTQYF
TGTGCCAGCAGTTCCGGTGGGGGGCCCGGGACAGATACGCAGTATTTT
>TRBV18|-|few|TRBJ1-1
CASSPQTGYTEAFF
TGTGCCAGCTCACCACAGACAGGTTACACTGAAGCTTTCTTT
>TRBV4-3|-|-|TRBJ2-3
CASSQDSSLAYTQYF
TGCGCCAGCAGCCAAGATTCTAGCCTGGCTTATACGCAGTATTTT
>TRBV7-2|-|few|TRBJ2-5
CASTVDRKETQYF
TGTGCCAGCACCGTGGACCGCAAAGAGACCCAGTACTTC
>TRBV12-3/TRBV12-4|TRBD2|few|TRBJ2-5
CASTHMGGRTQETQYF
TGTGCCAGCACACACATGGGGGGGAGAACCCAAGAGACCCAGTACTTC
>TRBV29-1|-|few|TRBJ1-4
CSVGKDGRNEKLFF
TGCAGCGTTGGGAAGGACGGACGGAATGAAAAACTGTTTTTT
>TRBV7-8|-|many|TRBJ2-5
CASSPRRSQETQYF
TGTGCCAGCAGCCCCCGGCGGTCCCAAGAGACCCAGTACTTC
>TRBV7-8|-|-|TRBJ2-3
CASSPYDTQYF
TGTGCCAGCAGCCCATACGATACGCAGTATTTT
>TRBV12-3/TRBV12-4|-|-|TRBJ2-1
CASSLGGSGQSRNEQFF
TGTGCCAGCAGTTTAGGCGGTAGCGGTCAATCTAGAAATGAGCAGTTCTTC
>TRBV3-1|-|once|TRBJ1-2
CASSQVDGGYTF
TGTGCCAGCAGCCAAGTCGATGGGGGCTACACCTTC
>TRBV6-6|-|-|TRBJ1-6
CASSYSGENSPLHF
TGTGCCAGCAGTTACTCAGGGGAGAATTCACCCCTCCACTTT
>TRBV10-1|TRBD1|-|TRBJ2-4
CASSESGQLNIQYF
TGCGCCAGCAGTGAGTCGGGACAGCTAAACATTCAGTACTTC
>TRBV21-1|-|-|TRBJ2-7
CASRKTGQIYEQYF
TGTGCCAGCCGTAAGACGGGACAGATATACGAGCAGTACTTC
>TRBV28|TRBD1|-|TRBJ2-7
CASSGDRTGYEQYF
TGTGCCAGCAGTGGGGACAGGACAGGGTACGAGCAGTACTTC
>TRBV12-3/TRBV12-4|-|few|TRBJ2-5
CASRPTGEQTQYF
TGTGCCAGCAGGCCGACGGGCGAACAGACCCAGTACTTC
>TRBV6-1|-|few|TRBJ2-7
CASSATRNEQYF
TGTGCCAGCAGCGCGACTAGGAACGAGCAGTACTTC
>TRBV7-6|-|few|TRBJ2-6
CASSLASGSSGANVLTF
TGTGCCAGCAGCTTAGCATCCGGAAGCTCTGGGGCCAACGTCCTGACTTTC
>TRBV7-9|TRBD2|few|TRBJ2-1
CASSHRTSGLNEQFF
TGTGCCAGCAGCCACCGGACTAGCGGACTCAATGAGCAGTTCTTC
>TRBV13|-|-|TRBJ2-7
CASSLRTSISYEQYF
TGTGCCAGCAGCCTCAGGACATCCATCTCCTACGAGCAGTACTTC
>TRBV12-3/TRBV12-4|-|-|TRBJ1-5
CASSFSDSNQPQHF
TGTGCCAGCAGTTTTTCAGATAGCAATCAGCCCCAGCATTTT
>TRBV21-1|-|-|TRBJ1-2
CASSEARVPNYGYTF
TGTGCCAGCAGCGAAGCTCGGGTCCCTAACTATGGCTACACCTTC
>TRBV3-1|TRBD2|few|TRBJ2-1
CASSPSSGTHNEQFF
TGTGCCAGCAGCCCCTCTAGCGGGACCCACAATGAGCAGTTCTTC
>TRBV5-1|TRBD2|few|TRBJ2-1
CASSWGTRINEQFF
TGCGCCAGCAGCTGGGGGACTAGGATCAATGAGCAGTTCTTC
>TRBV20-1|TRBD1|-|TRBJ2-4
CSARARTGGAKNIQYF
TGCAGTGCTAGAGCCCGGACAGGGGGCGCAAAAAACATTCAGTACTTC
>TRBV12-3/TRBV12-4|-|once|TRBJ1-5
CASNSAGAGHPQHF
TGTGCCAGCAATAGTGCGGGGGCTGGACACCCCCAGCATTTT
>TRBV4-2|-|-|TRBJ1-1
CASSRDPTVPNTEAFF
TGTGCCAGCAGCCGGGACCCCACTGTGCCGAACACTGAAGCTTTCTTT
>TRBV20-1|-|-|TRBJ2-1
CSATPSYNEQFF
TGCAGTGCTACTCCTTCCTACAATGAGCAGTTCTTC
>TRBV6-2/TRBV6-3|TRBD1|-|TRBJ1-5
CASSRASSRGEQPQHF
TGTGCCAGCAGCCGAGCCTCCTCCAGGGGGGAGCAGCCCCAGCATTTT
>TRBV10-2|-|-|TRBJ1-5
CASSDPRGSNQPQHF
TGCGCCAGCAGTGATCCAAGGGGAAGCAATCAGCCCCAGCATTTT
>TRBV5-1|TRBD2|many|TRBJ2-2
CASSQRQRGGTGELFF
TGCGCCAGCAGTCAACGCCAGCGGGGGGGCACCGGGGAGCTGTTTTTT
>TRBV29-1|-|-|TRBJ1-2
CSVDAGRIYGYTF
TGCAGCGTTGACGCGGGGAGGATCTATGGCTACACCTTC
>TRBV29-1|TRBD2|few|TRBJ2-5
CSVYGGGTQYF
TGCAGCGTTTACGGGGGGGGGACCCAGTACTTC
>TRBV6-6|TRBD2|-|TRBJ2-1
CASSLEGGRGNEQFF
TGTGCCAGCAGTTTGGAGGGAGGGCGGGGCAATGAGCAGTTCTTC
>TRBV5-1|-|few|TRBJ2-2
CASSLRQDSNTGELFF
TGCGCCAGCAGCTTGAGACAGGACTCGAACACCGGGGAGCTGTTTTTT
>TRBV6-2/TRBV6-3|-|-|TRBJ1-1
CASSGGGSPHTEAFF
TGTGCCAGCAGTGGCGGGGGCTCCCCACACACTGAAGCTTTCTTT
>TRBV29-1|-|few|TRBJ2-6
CSVDREPGANVLTF
TGCAGCGTTGACAGGGAACCTGGGGCCAACGTCCTGACTTTC
>TRBV3-1|-|few|TRBJ2-3
CASSRGLSDTQYF
TGTGCCAGCAGCCGGGGACTCTCAGATACGCAGTATTTT
>TRBV9|TRBD2|few|TRBJ2-1
CASSRARLAGTLEQFF
TGTGCCAGCAGCCGAGCCCGACTAGCGGGAACCCTCGAGCAGTTCTTC